This paragraph covers one T cell receptor (beta chain) sequence. This entry comes from a study of immune evolution from preneoplasia to lung adenocarcinoma. Assay used: immunoSEQ multiplex PCR; TCRdb lists only in-frame clones, some missing. The table lists some 4,300 clones, more than 60% of them singletons, with 8% to 8.5% in the top ten. The sequencing input was FFPE lung adenocarcinoma in situ tissue. The clonotype was recovered from a person aged 55-80 years with lung adenocarcinoma.

CDR3 protein: CASSPRGGEAFF. The CDR3 nucleotides are TGTGCCAGCTCACCACGGGGGGGTGAAGCTTTCTTT. J is TRBJ1-1 and V is TRBV18; possibly TRBD1 for D (5 bases). V gave up 1 base and J gave up 7 bases, with 7 bases separating them. The CDR3 has 12 residues. Looked up from germline, CDR1 is KGHSH and CDR2 is LQKENI.